The 21 T cell receptor beta chains below all came from one sample that was sequenced in a study of T cells after posttransplantation cyclophosphamide. Treatment was busulfan-fludarabine conditioning, a marrow graft, and cyclophosphamide on days +3 and +4. Clones were read by immunoSEQ multiplex PCR, and TCRdb kept only the in-frame ones, dropping some. The table has about 16,000 clones, roughly nine tenths seen once; the top ten hold about 0.5%. This sample comprised CD4+ T cells sorted from blood, obtained after allogeneic stem cell transplant with posttransplant cyclophosphamide. The receptor set was obtained from a male patient between 60 and 69 years old who received an allogeneic stem cell transplant from a related donor and was CMV-positive. Certain T cells may be donor cells from the graft.

This chain links TRBV19 with TRBJ1-5, with D maybe TRBD1 (6 bases). Trimming pared 6 bases from V and 7 bases from J, leaving 22 bases between. Germline CDR1 is LNHDA and CDR2 is SQIVND (reference sequence). The CDR3 covers 16 residues. This CDR3 is CASSLSVGAIFQPQHF. The DNA of the CDR3 is TGTGCCAGTAGCCTCAGCGTGGGGGCAATCTTCCAGCCCCAGCATTTT.

The chain employs TRBV27 and TRBJ2-7; 7 nucleotides line up with TRBD1. The J segment lost 0 bases and the V segment lost 6 bases, leaving 14 bases of the junction unmatched. Germline CDR1 reads MNHEY; CDR2 reads SMNVEV (reference sequence). The CDR3 contains 17 residues. The CDR3 loop reads CASSRQGSYASSYEQYF. The CDR3 region has the DNA TGTGCCAGCAGCAGACAGGGAAGCTATGCGAGCTCCTACGAGCAGTACTTC.

The chain joins TRBV27 to TRBJ1-1, with D unresolved. Germline loops: CDR1 MNHEY, CDR2 SMNVEV (reference sequence). V dropped 3 bases and J dropped 6 bases, with 17 bases sitting between them. The CDR3 totals 15 residues. The CDR3 loop is CASSFGLRGKAEAFF. CDR3 bases: TGTGCCAGCAGTTTTGGCTTGAGAGGGAAGGCTGAAGCTTTCTTT.

This sequence joins TRBV2 and TRBJ1-3; 8 positions match TRBD1. After removal of 4 bases from V and 4 bases from J, the junction contained 0 bases not matched to a gene. The CDR3 consists of 13 residues. Per the germline V gene, CDR1 is SNHLY and CDR2 is FYNNEI. The DNA of the CDR3 is TGTGCCAGCAGTGGGACAGGGGGAAACACCATATATTTT. Amino acid sequence: CASSGTGGNTIYF.

The V gene is TRBV18, the J gene TRBJ1-1, with TRBD1 as a possible D gene (6 bases). V lost 3 bases and J 1 base, leaving 6 bases between the germline ends. CDR3 length equals 13 residues. CDR1 is KGHSH and CDR2 is LQKENI in the germline V gene. For the CDR3, the DNA is TGTGCCAGCTCACCGGGACAGAACACTGAAGCTTTCTTT. This sequence encodes CASSPGQNTEAFF.

The chain combines TRBV9 with TRBJ2-3; 11 bases align to TRBD2. V shed 3 bases, J shed 9 bases, and the junction held 3 bases outside the gene matches. The CDR3 loop spans 13 amino acids. Germline loops: CDR1 SGDLS, CDR2 YYNGEE. The CDR3 DNA reads as TGTGCCAGCAGCGAAACTAGCGGGGGCACGCAGTATTTT. Translated: CASSETSGGTQYF.

The chain uses TRBV5-4 and TRBJ1-4, with TRBD1 matching 7 bases. Losses at the gene ends were 4 bases for V and 4 bases for J; bases not matched to a gene: 7. The germline V gene encodes CDR1 SGHNT and CDR2 YYREEE (reference sequence). This CDR3 contains 15 residues. This chain's CDR3 is CASSNWDSNNEKLFF. CDR3 coding DNA: TGTGCCAGCAGCAATTGGGACAGCAATAATGAAAAACTGTTTTTT.

This rearrangement joins TRBV28 to TRBJ1-2; D is ambiguous. CDR1 is MDHEN and CDR2 is SYDVKM in the germline V gene. The V and J ends lost 5 bases and 4 bases respectively, with 17 bases between them. The CDR3 consists of 15 residues. As DNA, the CDR3 is TGTGCCAGCAGTGCTGCGTATCCGCTTGTCTATGGCTACACCTTC. This encodes CASSAAYPLVYGYTF.

This clone has just a few counts. The V and J genes are TRBV2 and TRBJ1-2; TRBD1 matches at 7 bases. Per germline, CDR1 SNHLY and CDR2 FYNNEI. J was trimmed by 8 bases and V by 6 bases; bases with no gene match: 15. The length of the CDR3 is 15 residues. The chain's CDR3 is CASSDRQGPMSGYTF. The CDR3 nucleotides read TGTGCCAGCAGCGACCGACAGGGTCCTATGTCGGGCTACACCTTC.

V and J are TRBV15 and TRBJ2-5, with 10 positions matching TRBD1. The CDR3 consists of 15 residues. The V gene's germline CDR1 is LNHNV and CDR2 YYDKDF (reference sequence). J lost 7 bases, V lost 5 bases, and 10 bases had no gene match. CDR3 nucleotide sequence: TGTGCCACCAGCCCCCCCGGGACAGGGGTTGTGACCCAGTACTTC. This translates into CATSPPGTGVVTQYF. Filled out from reference TRBV15 and TRBJ2-5, the complete variable domain reads DAMVIQNPRYQVTQFGKPVTLSCSQTLNHNVMYWYQQKSSQAPKLLFHYYDKDFNNEADTPDNFQSRRPNTSFCFLDIRSPGLGDTAMYLCATSPPGTGVVTQYFGPGTRLLVL.

V is TRBV19 and J is TRBJ1-1; D is unresolved. This CDR3 has 15 residues. With 6 bases removed from V and 2 bases from J, the gap between germline ends came to 16 bases. Germline assignment: CDR1 LNHDA and CDR2 SQIVND (reference sequence). Here the CDR3 DNA reads TGTGCCAGTAGGGAGGGCAGACAATTAAACACTGAAGCTTTCTTT. This translates into CASREGRQLNTEAFF.

CDR3 protein: CASSQEQGRNSPLHF. CDR3 bases: TGTGCCAGCAGCCAGGAACAGGGGAGGAATTCACCCCTCCACTTT. The chain joins TRBV4-2 to TRBJ1-6; 7 bases map to TRBD1. This CDR3 has 15 amino acids. The germline V gene encodes CDR1 LGHNA and CDR2 YNFKEQ. V lost 3 bases to trimming and J lost 7 bases; unmatched junction nucleotides: 6.

This chain joins TRBV2 and TRBJ1-6; TRBD1 matches 8 bases. From germline, CDR1 is SNHLY and CDR2 FYNNEI. CDR3 size: 14 residues. After removal of 9 bases from V and 5 bases from J, the junction contained 6 bases not matched to a gene. CDR3 nucleotides: TGTGCCAGTGGACAGGGATCTCATAATTCACCCCTCCACTTT. It yields the protein CASGQGSHNSPLHF.

The rearrangement links TRBV5-1 to TRBJ1-3, with 10 bases identical to TRBD1. V was clipped by 0 bases and J by 2 bases; unmatched bases: 2. CDR3 size: 16 residues. Per the germline V gene, CDR1 is SGHRS and CDR2 is YFSETQ. The CDR3 loop reads CASSLAGTGAGNTIYF. Written as DNA, the CDR3 is TGCGCCAGCAGCTTGGCTGGGACAGGGGCTGGAAACACCATATATTTT.

The J gene is TRBJ2-3, the V gene TRBV27, with 12 positions matching TRBD2. Looked up from germline, CDR1 is MNHEY and CDR2 is SMNVEV (reference sequence). J lost 5 bases, V lost 6 bases, and 6 bases had no gene match. The CDR3 is made up of 15 amino acids. The chain's CDR3 is CASSPSGGAGDTQYF. DNA for the CDR3: TGTGCCAGCAGCCCTAGCGGGGGGGCCGGAGATACGCAGTATTTT.

This rearrangement joins TRBV7-2 to TRBJ2-3, with 8 nucleotides matching TRBD1. This CDR3 comprises 14 residues. V was clipped by 4 bases and J by 1 base; unmatched bases: 1. The germline V gene has CDR1 SGHTA and CDR2 FQGNSA. The CDR3 bases are TGTGCCAGCAGCTCGGGACAGGGCACAGATACGCAGTATTTT. It is translated as CASSSGQGTDTQYF.

V and J are TRBV2 and TRBJ2-1, with D perhaps matching TRBD1 (5 bases). The germline V gene encodes CDR1 SNHLY and CDR2 FYNNEI. V gave up 3 bases and J gave up 6 bases, with 15 bases separating them. This CDR3 is built from 15 residues. DNA for the CDR3: TGTGCCAGCAGTGAGGCGCAGGGAAGAAGCAATGAGCAGTTCTTC. Its translation: CASSEAQGRSNEQFF.

The rearrangement uses TRBV18 and TRBJ2-3, with 11 bases aligning to TRBD2. The CDR3 covers 15 residues. The ends lost 3 bases at V and 4 bases at J; junction bases unmatched: 3. The germline CDR1 and CDR2 sequences are KGHSH and LQKENI. CDR3 in amino acids: CASSPSTSGADTQYF. The CDR3 DNA reads as TGTGCCAGCTCACCGTCGACTAGCGGGGCAGATACGCAGTATTTT.

V gene TRBV6-5 combines with J gene TRBJ1-1; D might be TRBD1 (5 bases). Germline V CDR1 and CDR2: MNHEY, SVGAGI. V was clipped by 5 bases and J by 0 bases, with 13 bases between them. This CDR3 region has 15 residues. CDR3 in DNA: TGTGCCAGCAGTCCCCCAACGGGGGTGAACACTGAAGCTTTCTTT. As protein: CASSPPTGVNTEAFF.

This chain links TRBV30 with TRBJ1-5, with 7 bases matching TRBD1. This CDR3 is built from 15 residues. Germline V lookup: CDR1 GTSNPN, CDR2 SVGIG (reference sequence). Trimming removed 2 bases from V and 4 bases from J; junction bases left unmatched: 8. The chain's CDR3 is CAWSFPGTVNQPQHF. The CDR3 nucleotides read TGTGCCTGGAGTTTTCCCGGGACAGTGAATCAGCCCCAGCATTTT.

This chain links TRBV9 with TRBJ2-6, with 7 bases identical to TRBD1. CDR1 and CDR2 from the germline V gene are SGDLS and YYNGEE. The CDR3 loop spans 17 amino acids. J was trimmed by 0 bases and V by 3 bases; bases with no gene match: 6. This CDR3 is CASSGPRDSSGANVLTF. The CDR3 DNA reads as TGTGCCAGCAGCGGCCCTCGGGACAGCTCTGGGGCCAACGTCCTGACTTTC. The full variable domain, in which reference TRBV9 and TRBJ2-6 provide the parts outside the CDR3, is DSGVTQTPKHLITATGQRVTLRCSPRSGDLSVYWYQQSLDQGLQFLIQYYNGEERAKGNILERFSAQQFPDLHSELNLSSLELGDSALYFCASSGPRDSSGANVLTFGAGSRLTVL.